This TCR beta chain is drawn from a study of metastatic and nonmetastatic thyroid tumors. TCRdb called clones again from the PCR reads with MiXCR. The repertoire holds about 40,000 clones, with about a sixth as singletons. There are many counts of this clone. Prior to thyroid surgery, none of the patients had received any treatment. Material: tumor tissue. The clonotype comes from a female donor with papillary thyroid cancer or a benign thyroid nodule (not recorded which). Some clones in this sample may be carry-over from other donors' samples.

CDR3 bases: TGCGCCAGCAGCCAAGAAATAGGGTACGCTGAAAAACTGTTTTTT. Encoded protein: CASSQEIGYAEKLFF. The J gene is TRBJ1-4, the V gene TRBV4-1; D unresolved. There are 15 residues in the CDR3. Germline V gives CDR1 MGHRA, CDR2 YSYEKL. The V end was cut by 0 bases, the J end by 7 bases, with 12 bases between.